This T cell receptor (beta chain) was observed in a study of T cells in Graves' hyperthyroidism and ophthalmopathy. The CDR3 is made up of 13 amino acids. With 4 bases clipped from V and 4 bases from J, the junction kept 1 base outside the gene matches. In germline, CDR1 is SNHLY, CDR2 FYNNEI. This clonotype was seen many times. Amplified TCR beta CDR3 regions came from RNA transcripts. HTBI primers were the set used in a first-round RT-PCR of the TCR CDR3. TCRdb ran MiXCR on the multiplex PCR reads and lists one entry per CDR3 protein. The sample yields some 550,000 distinct CDR3 sequences, roughly a sixth seen once. Under 3 months was the duration of disease in ophthalmopathy patients, who also had a Clinical Activity Score of at least 3 and a NOSPECS grade of at least 4. Patients with uncontrolled infections, other autoimmune diseases, pregnancy or lactation were excluded.

This sequence was found in a woman aged 40-49 years with Graves' ophthalmopathy. Input material: blood. This sequence joins TRBV2 and TRBJ2-7; TRBD2 matches at 10 bases. Here the CDR3 reads CASSGTSGYEQYF. CDR3 nucleotides: TGTGCCAGCAGTGGGACTAGCGGTTACGAGCAGTACTTC.